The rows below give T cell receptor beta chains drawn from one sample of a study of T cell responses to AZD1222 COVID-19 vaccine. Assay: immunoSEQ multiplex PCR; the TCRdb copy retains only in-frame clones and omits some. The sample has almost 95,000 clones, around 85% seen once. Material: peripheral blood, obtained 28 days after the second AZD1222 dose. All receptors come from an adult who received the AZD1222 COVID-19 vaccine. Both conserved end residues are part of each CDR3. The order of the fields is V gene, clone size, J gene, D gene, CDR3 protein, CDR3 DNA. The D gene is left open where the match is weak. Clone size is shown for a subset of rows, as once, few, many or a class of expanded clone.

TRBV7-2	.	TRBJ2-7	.	CASSLRAVAGLYEQYF	TGTGCCAGCAGCTTAAGAGCGGTGGCAGGGCTCTACGAGCAGTACTTC
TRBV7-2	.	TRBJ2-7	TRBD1	CASSHTLAGGIYEQYF	TGTGCCAGCAGCCACACCCTGGCAGGGGGTATTTACGAGCAGTACTTC
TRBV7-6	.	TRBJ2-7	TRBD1	CASSSPGTGFFEQYF	TGTGCCAGCAGCTCACCCGGGACAGGGTTTTTCGAGCAGTACTTC
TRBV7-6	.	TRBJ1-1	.	CASSPLTGNTEAFF	TGTGCCAGCAGCCCGTTGACAGGGAACACTGAAGCTTTCTTT
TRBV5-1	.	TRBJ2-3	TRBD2	CASSPGVTSGSTDTQYF	TGCGCCAGCAGCCCGGGGGTTACTAGCGGAAGCACAGATACGCAGTATTTT
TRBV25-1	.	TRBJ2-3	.	CASTLGGTDTQYF	TGTGCCAGCACCCTGGGGGGCACAGATACGCAGTATTTT
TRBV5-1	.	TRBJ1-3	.	CASSLGGRGNTIYF	TGCGCCAGCAGCTTAGGAGGGAGAGGAAACACCATATATTTT
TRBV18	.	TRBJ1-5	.	CASSPLGRGGNQPQHF	TGTGCCAGCTCACCCTTGGGCAGGGGAGGCAATCAGCCCCAGCATTTT
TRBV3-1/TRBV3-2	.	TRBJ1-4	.	CASSVIQMGWRGAGEKLFF	TGTGCCAGCAGCGTCATCCAGATGGGGTGGAGGGGCGCGGGGGAAAAACTGTTTTTT
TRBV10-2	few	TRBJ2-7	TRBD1	CASSDDRVSPYEQYF	TGCGCCAGCAGTGACGACAGGGTGTCTCCCTACGAGCAGTACTTC
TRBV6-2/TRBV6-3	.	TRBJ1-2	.	CASSYGAQYGYTF	TGTGCCAGCAGTTACGGGGCCCAATATGGCTACACCTTC
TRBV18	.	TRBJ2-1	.	CASSPPGAADFKSYNEQFF	TGTGCCAGCTCACCACCGGGGGCCGCGGACTTCAAGTCCTACAATGAGCAGTTCTTC
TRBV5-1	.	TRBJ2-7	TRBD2	CASSLVVAGGYEQYF	TGCGCCAGCAGCTTGGTGGTAGCGGGGGGCTACGAGCAGTACTTC
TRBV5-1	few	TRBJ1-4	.	CASSLFASTNEKLFF	TGCGCCAGCAGCTTGTTTGCCAGTACTAATGAAAAACTGTTTTTT
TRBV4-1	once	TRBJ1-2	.	CASSQPGMAVYGYTF	TGCGCCAGCAGCCAACCAGGTATGGCGGTCTATGGCTACACCTTC
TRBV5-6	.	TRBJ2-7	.	CASSSSPSGRRYEQYF	TGTGCCAGCAGCTCATCTCCTTCGGGACGGAGATACGAGCAGTACTTC
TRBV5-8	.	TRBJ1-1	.	CASSLGGAWGTEAFF	TGTGCCAGCAGCTTGGGGGGCGCTTGGGGAACTGAAGCTTTCTTT
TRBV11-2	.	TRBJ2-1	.	CASSLVVSYNEQFF	TGTGCCAGCAGCTTAGTAGTGTCCTACAATGAGCAGTTCTTC
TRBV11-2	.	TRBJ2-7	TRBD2	CASSTMGRGGVHEQYF	TGTGCCAGCAGCACCATGGGGCGGGGGGGCGTCCACGAGCAGTACTTC
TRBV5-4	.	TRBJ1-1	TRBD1	CASSLAGGNTEAFF	TGTGCCAGCAGCTTGGCAGGGGGCAACACTGAAGCTTTCTTT
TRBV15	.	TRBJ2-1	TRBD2	CATSREGLAGDEQFF	TGTGCCACCAGCAGAGAAGGGCTAGCGGGAGACGAGCAGTTCTTC
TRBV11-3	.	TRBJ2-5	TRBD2	CASSSSGGAETQYF	TGTGCCAGCAGCTCTAGCGGGGGGGCGGAGACCCAGTACTTC
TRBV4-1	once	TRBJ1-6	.	CASSQAPVVGSYNSPLHF	TGCGCCAGCAGCCAAGCCCCCGTGGTCGGGTCCTATAATTCACCCCTCCACTTT
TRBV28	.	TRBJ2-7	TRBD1	CASSLPDRGPIYEQYF	TGTGCCAGCAGTTTACCGGACAGGGGGCCTATCTACGAGCAGTACTTC
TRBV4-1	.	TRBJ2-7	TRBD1	CASSQVGIRRQGEDEQYF	TGCGCCAGCAGCCAAGTGGGAATTAGGAGACAGGGCGAGGACGAGCAGTACTTC
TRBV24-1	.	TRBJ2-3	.	CATSDPLSRTHSTDTQYF	TGTGCCACCAGTGATCCCCTATCACGTACCCATAGCACAGATACGCAGTATTTT
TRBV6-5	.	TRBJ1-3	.	CASSLAAPSGNTIYF	TGTGCCAGCAGTCTAGCGGCCCCATCTGGAAACACCATATATTTT
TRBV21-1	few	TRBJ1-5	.	CASSKAQKPQHF	TGTGCCAGCAGCAAAGCACAAAAGCCCCAGCATTTT
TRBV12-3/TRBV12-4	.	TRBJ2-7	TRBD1	CASRQDRDYEQYF	TGTGCCAGCAGACAGGACAGGGACTACGAGCAGTACTTC
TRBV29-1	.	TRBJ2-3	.	CSVDGFTDTQYF	TGCAGCGTTGACGGCTTCACAGATACGCAGTATTTT
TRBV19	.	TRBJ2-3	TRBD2	CASSSSSGGLTDTQYF	TGTGCCAGTAGCTCCTCTAGCGGGGGGCTCACAGATACGCAGTATTTT
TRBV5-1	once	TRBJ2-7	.	CASSLGAGAYEQYF	TGCGCCAGCAGCTTGGGGGCAGGGGCATACGAGCAGTACTTC